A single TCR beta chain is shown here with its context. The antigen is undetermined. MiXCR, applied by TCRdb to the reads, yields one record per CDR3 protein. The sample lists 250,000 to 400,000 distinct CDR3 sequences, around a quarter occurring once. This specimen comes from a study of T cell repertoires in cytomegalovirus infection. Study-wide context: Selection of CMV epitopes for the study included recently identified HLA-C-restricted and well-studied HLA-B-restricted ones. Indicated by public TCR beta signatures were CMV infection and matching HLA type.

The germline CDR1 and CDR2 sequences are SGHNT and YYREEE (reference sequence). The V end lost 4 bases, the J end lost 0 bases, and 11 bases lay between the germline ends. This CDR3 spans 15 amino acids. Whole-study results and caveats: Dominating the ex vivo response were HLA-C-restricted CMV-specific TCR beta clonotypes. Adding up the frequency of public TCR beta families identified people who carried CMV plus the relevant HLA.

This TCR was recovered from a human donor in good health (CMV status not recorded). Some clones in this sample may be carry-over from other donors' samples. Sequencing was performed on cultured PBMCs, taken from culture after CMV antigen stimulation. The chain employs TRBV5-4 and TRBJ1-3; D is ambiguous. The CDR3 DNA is TGTGCCAGCAGCGCCTCTCTTGGCTCTGGAAACACCATATATTTT. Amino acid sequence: CASSASLGSGNTIYF.